This T cell receptor beta chain was retrieved from a study of metastatic and nonmetastatic thyroid tumors. Study context: The study looked at repertoires side by side in blood and in tumor or nodule tissue from malignant and benign thyroid patients.

In the original processing: Across clinicopathological groups, CDR3 differences served as the basis for building a distant-metastasis classifier for papillary thyroid cancer. TCRdb re-called the PCR reads with MiXCR. The V and J calls and clone size come from TCRdb's table, not from the authors' own analysis. The data contain roughly 14,000 clones, around 32% of them singletons. General observations from the study: It was reported that TCR beta diversity was significantly higher in malignant thyroid tumors than benign nodules, in blood and tumor.

Until they underwent thyroid surgery, no patient had received any treatment. Worth noting for this clone: Its antigen remains unknown.

The CDR3 is 15 amino acids. Trimming left V 3 bases short and J 4 bases short, with 15 bases between. Per germline, CDR1 GTSNPN and CDR2 SVGIG (reference sequence). Sample: tumor tissue. The sequence derives from a male donor with papillary thyroid cancer or a benign thyroid nodule (not recorded which). Some clones in this sample may be carry-over from other donors' samples. This chain connects TRBV30 to TRBJ2-2; D call uncertain. The chain's CDR3 is CAWSLGLGSTGELFF. Here the CDR3 DNA reads TGTGCCTGGAGCCTGGGATTAGGTTCCACCGGGGAGCTGTTTTTT.